One sample yielded the 26 T cell receptor beta chains listed below, sequenced in a study of blood T cell repertoires in COVID-19. Sequencing was performed with immunoSEQ multiplex PCR; in TCRdb, only in-frame clones are kept and a portion is missing. The table lists nearly 50,000 clones, approximately 85% of them singletons. The sequencing input was peripheral blood. The receptors stem from a woman aged 55-75 years with acute or convalescent COVID-19.

The genes are TRBV7-2 and TRBJ1-2; perhaps TRBD1 as D (5 bases). The germline CDR1 and CDR2 sequences are SGHTA and FQGNSA. With 1 base removed from V and 0 bases from J, the gap between germline ends came to 12 bases. The CDR3 loop spans 16 amino acids. CDR3: CASSLDGTNPNYGYTF. CDR3 in DNA: TGTGCCAGCAGCTTAGATGGGACTAACCCTAACTATGGCTACACCTTC.

The rearrangement joins TRBV19 to TRBJ1-5, with D uncertain. The V end was cut by 3 bases, the J end by 0 bases, with 12 bases between. The germline V gene encodes CDR1 LNHDA and CDR2 SQIVND (reference sequence). The CDR3 spans 16 residues. In nucleotides, the CDR3 is TGTGCCAGTAGTATCCAGTCAGCAGGTAGCAATCAGCCCCAGCATTTT. Translation: CASSIQSAGSNQPQHF.

The chain uses TRBV6-1 and TRBJ2-3, with TRBD2 identical over 7 bases. Germline CDR1 is MNHNS and CDR2 is SASEGT. Trimming took 3 bases from V and 0 from J; bases not matched to a gene: 15. The CDR3 is made up of 19 amino acids. The CDR3 sequence is CASSEGGTVRVSSTDTQYF. CDR3 nucleotide sequence: TGTGCCAGCAGTGAGGGAGGGACGGTGCGAGTTTCTAGCACAGATACGCAGTATTTT.

This clone was picked up a small number of times. The V gene is TRBV24-1, the J gene TRBJ2-1; the match to TRBD2 covers 8 bases. The CDR3 has 16 amino acids. V lost 3 bases, J lost 0 bases, and 3 bases stayed unmatched. Germline V CDR1 and CDR2: KGHDR, SFDVKD. DNA for the CDR3: TGTGCCACCAGTGATGTGACTAGCGCCTCCTACAATGAGCAGTTCTTC. Translation: CATSDVTSASYNEQFF.

For this clone: This sample also contains other DNA sequences that code for the same CDR3. The J gene is TRBJ2-2, the V gene TRBV6-5, with D possibly matching TRBD1 (6 bases). The length of the CDR3 is 15 residues. Deletions cut 0 bases from V and 4 bases from J, with 9 bases between. Germline V gene sequence: CDR1 MNHEY, CDR2 SVGAGI. The CDR3 nucleotides are TGTGCCAGCAGTTACTCTGGGGGCGGCACCGGGGAGCTGTTTTTT. It codes for CASSYSGGGTGELFF.

V is TRBV5-1 and J is TRBJ1-1; 11 positions match TRBD1. This CDR3 region has 17 residues. Germline V CDR1 and CDR2: SGHRS, YFSETQ. Trimming at V came to 3 bases and at J to 5 bases, leaving 12 bases not matched to a gene. In DNA form, the CDR3 reads TGCGCCAGCAGCTCGTTTATAGGACAGGGGGCGCGAACTGAAGCTTTCTTT. Translating it yields CASSSFIGQGARTEAFF.

Only one count was recorded for this clone. This chain links TRBV6-6 with TRBJ2-5, with 8 bases that match TRBD1. CDR3 size: 14 residues. The V gene's germline CDR1 is MNHNY and CDR2 SVGAGI (reference sequence). The ends lost 4 bases at V and 2 bases at J; junction bases unmatched: 3. In nucleotides, the CDR3 is TGTGCCAGCAGTTCCCGACAGGGGCAAGAGACCCAGTACTTC. It translates to CASSSRQGQETQYF.

The chain carries TRBV5-1 and TRBJ2-1; perhaps TRBD1 as D (5 bases). This CDR3 comprises 17 residues. Germline V gives CDR1 SGHRS, CDR2 YFSETQ. The germline V and J ends were trimmed by 0 bases and 5 bases, with 18 bases remaining between them. In nucleotides, the CDR3 is TGCGCCAGCAGCTTGGCCGTGGGCAGGGAACCAAACAATGAGCAGTTCTTC. This codes for CASSLAVGREPNNEQFF.

The chain combines TRBV7-7 with TRBJ2-2; a weak D match, TRBD1 (5 bases). From germline, CDR1 is SSHAT and CDR2 FNYEAQ (reference sequence). The CDR3 consists of 13 residues. V shed 1 base and J shed 7 bases, with 7 bases lying between them. In DNA, the CDR3 is TGTGCCAGCAGCTTAGACCAGGGCGGGGAGCTGTTTTTT. Encoded protein: CASSLDQGGELFF.

This chain links TRBV7-3 with TRBJ2-1; 8 bases are shared with TRBD1. This CDR3 is 15 amino acids long. J lost 5 bases, V lost 5 bases, and 8 bases had no gene match. Germline V gene sequence: CDR1 SGHTA, CDR2 FQGTGA. The CDR3 spells CASSHSGGYNNEQFF. CDR3 DNA: TGTGCCAGCAGCCACTCAGGGGGCTATAACAATGAGCAGTTCTTC. The whole variable domain, filled in from reference TRBV7-3 and TRBJ2-1, reads GAGVSQTPSNKVTEKGKYVELRCDPISGHTALYWYRQSLGQGPEFLIYFQGTGAADDSGLPNDRFFAVRPEGSVSTLKIQRTERGDSAVYLCASSHSGGYNNEQFFGPGTRLTVL.

The chain joins TRBV7-3 to TRBJ1-5; D is undetermined. There are 13 residues in the CDR3. The germline V gene has CDR1 SGHTA and CDR2 FQGTGA. Trimming took 5 bases from V and 3 from J, leaving 8 bases between them. The CDR3 nucleotides read TGTGCCAGCAGCCTTAGCAACAATCAGCCCCAGCATTTT. It encodes CASSLSNNQPQHF.

The V gene is TRBV4-1, the J gene TRBJ2-1, with 9 bases that match TRBD2. This CDR3 region has 17 residues. CDR1 MGHRA and CDR2 YSYEKL come from the germline V gene. V gave up 4 bases and J gave up 3 bases; unmatched junction bases: 10. The CDR3 loop reads CASSRIKGLAYYNEQFF. The CDR3 DNA is TGCGCCAGCAGCCGGATAAAGGGACTAGCCTACTACAATGAGCAGTTCTTC.

This clone was recorded once. The chain is built from TRBV6-5 and TRBJ2-1; D perhaps matches TRBD2 (5 bases). The CDR3 spans 13 residues. Trimming left V 8 bases short and J 2 bases short, with 10 bases between. Looked up from germline, CDR1 is MNHEY and CDR2 is SVGAGI. In nucleotides, the CDR3 is TGTGCCAGCGGGAGTGCGACCTACAATGAGCAGTTCTTC. Translating it yields CASGSATYNEQFF.

The genes are TRBV5-1 and TRBJ1-4; tentative D call: TRBD1 (6 bases). This CDR3 spans 15 amino acids. CDR1 is SGHRS, CDR2 YFSETQ, per germline. Deletions cut 4 bases from V and 8 bases from J, with 18 bases between. CDR3 residues: CASSPDTGTPEKLFF. CDR3 nucleotide sequence: TGCGCCAGCAGCCCCGACACCGGGACACCGGAAAAACTGTTTTTT.

On this clone itself: The junction and the germline gene differ at one end; a read error may be behind it. The chain recombines TRBV30 with TRBJ1-1; D perhaps matches TRBD1 (5 bases). Germline V gene lookup returns CDR1 GTSNPN and CDR2 SVGIG (reference sequence). CDR3 length: 12 residues. This CDR3 reads CAGGRVDTEAFF. The CDR3 DNA follows: TGCGCGGGGGGGAGGGTGGATACTGAAGCTTTCTTT.

The CDR3: CASSHPLAGMNTEAFF. The DNA of the CDR3 is TGTGCCAGCAGCCACCCCCTCGCGGGCATGAACACTGAAGCTTTCTTT. The gene calls are TRBV9 and TRBJ1-1; no definite D call. Germline V gene sequence: CDR1 SGDLS, CDR2 YYNGEE. V dropped 4 bases and J dropped 0 bases, with 16 bases sitting between them. CDR3 size: 16 residues.

The chain recombines TRBV7-8 with TRBJ1-2, with D perhaps TRBD1 (5 bases). The V and J ends lost 5 bases and 7 bases respectively, with 14 bases between them. This CDR3 is 13 amino acids long. The germline V gene encodes CDR1 SGHVS and CDR2 FQNEAQ. CDR3 coding DNA: TGTGCCAGCAGCCTCGGGGGGGGTCTTGGCTACACCTTC. Protein: CASSLGGGLGYTF. Full variable domain (remainder filled in from reference TRBV7-8 and TRBJ1-2): GAGVSQSPRYKVAKRGQDVALRCDPISGHVSLFWYQQALGQGPEFLTYFQNEAQLDKSGLPSDRFFAERPEGSVSTLKIQRTQQEDSAVYLCASSLGGGLGYTFGSGTRLTVV.

This rearrangement joins TRBV28 to TRBJ2-5; 8 nucleotides align to TRBD1. V lost 6 bases to trimming and J lost 6 bases; unmatched junction nucleotides: 6. Germline lookup yields CDR1 MDHEN and CDR2 SYDVKM. The CDR3 contains 13 residues. The CDR3 sequence is CASSVTGGKTQYF. For the CDR3, the DNA is TGTGCCAGCAGCGTCACAGGGGGAAAGACCCAGTACTTC.

The CDR3 spells CASSKRQGLNNEQFF. CDR3 nucleotide sequence: TGCGCCAGCAGCAAAAGACAGGGGCTTAACAATGAGCAGTTCTTC. The rearrangement joins TRBV5-1 to TRBJ2-1; 8 bases match TRBD1. Germline CDR1 reads SGHRS; CDR2 reads YFSETQ. The junction had 8 bases not matched to a gene; V was cut back by 4 bases and J by 5 bases. This CDR3 region has 15 residues.

For the CDR3, the DNA is TGTGCCAGCAGTTATGCGGGGACCACTGAAGCTTTCTTT. As protein: CASSYAGTTEAFF. V usage is TRBV12-3 or TRBV12-4 and J usage is TRBJ1-1, with D possibly being TRBD1 (5 bases). CDR3 length: 13 amino acids. V gave up 4 bases and J gave up 4 bases, with 10 bases separating them.

The rearrangement uses TRBV30 and TRBJ2-1; D remains unclear. Trimming took off 3 bases at V and 3 bases at J, with 9 bases between the two ends. Germline V lookup: CDR1 GTSNPN, CDR2 SVGIG (reference sequence). The CDR3 length is 13 residues. The CDR3 DNA reads as TGTGCCTGGAGCCCTGACATCTACAATGAGCAGTTCTTC. It yields the protein CAWSPDIYNEQFF.

J is TRBJ1-1 and V is TRBV5-6; 8 positions match TRBD1. V lost 1 base, J lost 6 bases, and 2 bases stayed unmatched. This CDR3 comprises 13 residues. Germline V gives CDR1 SGHDT, CDR2 YYEEEE. The DNA of the CDR3 is TGTGCCAGCAGCTTGACAGGGGGAGCTGAAGCTTTCTTT. This codes for CASSLTGGAEAFF.

CDR3 in DNA: TGTGCCAGCAGTGACAGGGTCAGGAATTCACCCCTCCACTTT. This gives the protein CASSDRVRNSPLHF. The V and J genes are TRBV2 and TRBJ1-6, with D possibly TRBD1 on 5 matching bases. Looked up from germline, CDR1 is SNHLY and CDR2 is FYNNEI. V was shortened by 3 bases and J by 7 bases, with 10 bases between the two germline ends. CDR3 length: 14 residues.

The rearrangement joins TRBV11-2 to TRBJ2-1; D perhaps matches TRBD2 (6 bases). CDR3 size: 16 residues. The V end lost 0 bases, the J end lost 0 bases, and 9 bases lay between the germline ends. From germline, CDR1 is SGHAT and CDR2 FQNNGV. This chain's CDR3 is CASSLERGSSYNEQFF. The CDR3 DNA reads TGTGCCAGCAGCTTAGAACGGGGGAGCTCCTACAATGAGCAGTTCTTC.

The gene calls are TRBV5-6 and TRBJ1-6; maybe TRBD1 (5 bases). The CDR3 totals 17 residues. Trimming stripped 4 bases from V and 1 base from J, with 15 bases between. Germline V lookup: CDR1 SGHDT, CDR2 YYEEEE. The CDR3 DNA reads as TGTGCCAGCAGCCTAAGGACAATCCGGTCCTATAATTCACCCCTCCACTTT. It encodes CASSLRTIRSYNSPLHF.

The rearrangement joins TRBV7-8 to TRBJ1-5, with TRBD1 as a possible D gene (6 bases). Germline V lookup: CDR1 SGHVS, CDR2 FQNEAQ. The CDR3 runs 14 residues. The V and J ends lost 5 bases and 5 bases respectively, with 13 bases between them. The CDR3 spells CASSARQDYQPQHF. The CDR3 DNA reads as TGTGCCAGCAGCGCACGACAGGATTATCAGCCCCAGCATTTT.